The 32 T cell receptor beta chains listed next were all sequenced from one sample in a study of technical replicates of blood from several donors. Clones were sequenced by immunoSEQ multiplex PCR, and TCRdb holds only the in-frame ones, with some missing. The sample holds some 56,000 clones; 90% to 95% are singletons and the top ten take 2.5% to 3.5%. Sequencing used PBMCs. All receptors come from a human donor in good health. Some clones in this sample may be carry-over from other donors' samples.

The V and J genes are TRBV12-2 and TRBJ1-2; the table names TRBD1, a call not compared with the DNA. TRBV12-2 is noted as a pseudogene. This CDR3 comprises 18 residues. The CDR3: CASRLAGNRDRSLYGYTF. CDR3 sequence (DNA): TGTGCAAGTCGCTTAGCCGGGAACCGGGACAGGAGTTTATATGGCTACACCTTC.

The CDR3 loop reads CAGDRATFF. CDR3 sequence (DNA): TGTGCCGGGGACAGGGCGACTTTCTTT. The genes are TRBV30 and TRBJ1-1, with 9 positions matching TRBD1. In germline, CDR1 is GTSNPN, CDR2 SVGIG (reference sequence). The junction had 4 bases not matched to a gene; V was cut back by 8 bases and J by 12 bases. The CDR3 runs to 9 residues.

The chain joins TRBV29-1 to TRBJ1-1; the D gene is possibly TRBD1 (6 bases). V was pared by 3 bases and J by 8 bases, with 22 bases between. The germline CDR1 and CDR2 sequences are SQVTM and ANQGSEA. This CDR3 spans 15 amino acids. The CDR3 loop reads CSVDDGGLRTAEAFF. CDR3 coding DNA: TGCAGCGTTGATGACGGGGGGCTCCGAACGGCGGAAGCTTTCTTT.

J is TRBJ2-7 and V is TRBV27, with TRBD1 matching 9 bases. CDR1 is MNHEY and CDR2 is SMNVEV in the germline V gene (reference sequence). Trimming removed 5 bases from V and 9 bases from J; junction bases left unmatched: 8. CDR3 length: 13 residues. The CDR3 spells CASSRDRALGQYF. CDR3 DNA: TGTGCCAGCAGTAGGGACAGGGCCCTTGGGCAGTACTTC.

The chain couples TRBV11-3 to TRBJ2-3; D possibly corresponds to TRBD1 (6 bases). The CDR3 extends over 13 amino acids. Looked up from germline, CDR1 is SGHNT and CDR2 is YENEEA. V gave up 8 bases and J gave up 4 bases, with 13 bases separating them. CDR3 region: CASSRAGADTQYF. CDR3 bases: TGTGCCAGCTCTCGGGCAGGGGCAGATACGCAGTATTTT.

The chain joins TRBV15 to TRBJ2-3, with 8 nucleotides matching TRBD2. Germline V gene data show CDR1 as LNHNV and CDR2 as YYDKDF (reference sequence). Germline trimming cut 3 bases from V and 2 bases from J; bases unmatched to any gene: 10. The CDR3 length is 17 residues. The CDR3 region is CATSSTPGLGTTDTQYF. In nucleotides, the CDR3 is TGTGCCACCAGCAGTACACCGGGACTAGGTACCACAGATACGCAGTATTTT.

This chain connects TRBV9 to TRBJ2-1; maybe TRBD2 (7 bases). CDR1 and CDR2 (germline): SGDLS, YYNGEE. V lost 0 bases to trimming and J lost 10 bases, with 17 bases between them. This CDR3 comprises 15 residues. CDR3 sequence (DNA): TGTGCCAGCAGCGTAGTATATGGGAGGGGGGACGAGCAGTTCTTC. The encoded protein is CASSVVYGRGDEQFF. The full variable domain, its missing parts supplied by reference TRBV9 and TRBJ2-1, is DSGVTQTPKHLITATGQRVTLRCSPRSGDLSVYWYQQSLDQGLQFLIQYYNGEERAKGNILERFSAQQFPDLHSELNLSSLELGDSALYFCASSVVYGRGDEQFFGPGTRLTVL.

J is TRBJ1-5 and V is TRBV6-5, with D hard to call. This CDR3 spans 14 amino acids. Germline CDR1 reads MNHEY; CDR2 reads SVGAGI. Between the trimmed V and J ends, which lost 0 bases and 3 bases, there was a span of 6 bases. The CDR3 DNA sequence: TGTGCCAGCAGTTACTCGGGCATCAATCAGCCCCAGCATTTT. Translating gives CASSYSGINQPQHF.

The rearrangement uses TRBV5-6 and TRBJ1-2, with 8 nucleotides matching TRBD1. Germline V lookup: CDR1 SGHDT, CDR2 YYEEEE. V was pared by 2 bases and J by 5 bases, with 5 bases of the junction left unmatched. The CDR3 sequence is 14 residues long. CDR3 residues: CASSFDRGEYGYTF. In DNA form, the CDR3 reads TGTGCCAGCAGCTTCGACAGGGGTGAATATGGCTACACCTTC.

The chain carries TRBV29-1 and TRBJ2-7; 10 nucleotides match TRBD1. V was clipped by 4 bases and J by 3 bases; unmatched bases: 3. The CDR3 totals 13 residues. Per germline, CDR1 SQVTM and CDR2 ANQGSEA. Here the CDR3 DNA reads TGCAGCGTTGGCCGGGACAGGGGCTACGAGCAGTACTTC. Protein sequence: CSVGRDRGYEQYF.

This clone has just one count. V and J are TRBV5-1 and TRBJ1-3; no definite D call. The germline CDR1 and CDR2 sequences are SGHRS and YFSETQ. The CDR3 extends over 14 amino acids. The V and J ends lost 7 bases and 0 bases respectively, with 11 bases between them. The CDR3 loop is CASRVESSGNTIYF. The CDR3 DNA follows: TGCGCCAGCCGCGTCGAGAGCTCTGGAAACACCATATATTTT.

The chain recombines TRBV5-1 with TRBJ2-2; TRBD1 might be the D (5 bases). The V gene's germline CDR1 is SGHRS and CDR2 YFSETQ. Trimming took off 9 bases at V and 2 bases at J, with 17 bases between the two ends. The CDR3 runs 15 residues. The CDR3 region is CATNVGPFNTGELFF. The CDR3 nucleotides are TGCGCCACCAACGTGGGGCCGTTCAACACCGGGGAGCTGTTTTTT.

This sequence joins TRBV5-1 and TRBJ1-1; 10 nucleotides match TRBD1. Trimming removed 4 bases from V and 1 base from J; junction bases left unmatched: 4. This CDR3 is built from 15 residues. The V gene's germline CDR1 is SGHRS and CDR2 YFSETQ. CDR3 DNA sequence: TGCGCCAGCAGCCCAGACAGGGGGCCGAACACTGAAGCTTTCTTT. Protein product: CASSPDRGPNTEAFF. Together with reference TRBV5-1 and TRBJ1-1, the CDR3 gives the full variable domain: KAGVTQTPRYLIKTRGQQVTLSCSPISGHRSVSWYQQTPGQGLQFLFEYFSETQRNKGNFPGRFSGRQFSNSRSEMNVSTLELGDSALYLCASSPDRGPNTEAFFGQGTRLTVV.

This clone has just one count. The chain uses TRBV19 and TRBJ2-1, with TRBD2 matching over 14 bases. The CDR3 has 15 residues. Germline CDR1 and CDR2: LNHDA and SQIVND (reference sequence). V lost 5 bases to trimming and J lost 7 bases; unmatched junction nucleotides: 4. CDR3 DNA: TGTGCCAGTAGTGCACGACTAGCGGGAGGGAATGAGCAGTTCTTC. It is translated as CASSARLAGGNEQFF.

As for this clone: One end of the junction does not line up with germline, which may come from a read error. The V gene is TRBV10-3, the J gene TRBJ2-7; the D gene is possibly TRBD2 (6 bases). CDR1 ENHRY and CDR2 SYGVKD come from the germline V gene. CDR3 size: 13 residues. In nucleotides, the CDR3 is TGTGCCATCAGTCAGGAGGGCTCCCACGAGCAGTACTTC. Encoded protein: CAISQEGSHEQYF.

The rearrangement links TRBV5-1 to TRBJ2-7; 8 bases line up with TRBD1. V was clipped by 5 bases and J by 3 bases; unmatched bases: 13. The germline V gene has CDR1 SGHRS and CDR2 YFSETQ. CDR3 length: 16 amino acids. The CDR3 DNA reads as TGCGCCAGCAGGTTTGATGTGAGACAGGGGCACTACGAGCAGTACTTC. This translates into CASRFDVRQGHYEQYF.

The rearrangement uses TRBV18 and TRBJ1-2, with D possibly matching TRBD1 (6 bases). Trimming removed 3 bases at V and 10 bases at J, with 18 bases between. The CDR3 loop spans 14 amino acids. Germline lookup yields CDR1 KGHSH and CDR2 LQKENI. The CDR3 sequence is CASSPTKGEKDYTF. The CDR3 DNA is TGTGCCAGCTCACCTACCAAGGGGGAAAAAGACTACACCTTC.

This chain joins TRBV7-3 and TRBJ2-2, with D uncertain. The CDR3 is 16 amino acids. Germline loops: CDR1 SGHTA, CDR2 FQGTGA. Trimming took 0 bases from V and 0 from J, leaving 8 bases between them. The CDR3, as DNA: TGTGCCAGCAGCTTAACTACAGTAGCGAACACCGGGGAGCTGTTTTTT. It specifies CASSLTTVANTGELFF.

For the CDR3, the DNA is TGTGCCAGCAGCTACTTGGGAGATGAAAAACTGTTTTTT. Translating gives CASSYLGDEKLFF. The chain joins TRBV27 to TRBJ1-4; D remains unclear. Germline CDR1 and CDR2: MNHEY and SMNVEV (reference sequence). V was trimmed by 6 bases and J by 6 bases, leaving 11 bases between them. The CDR3 spans 13 residues.

J is TRBJ2-7 and V is TRBV5-4; TRBD1 matches 11 bases. CDR3 length: 14 amino acids. The germline gives CDR1 SGHNT, CDR2 YYREEE (reference sequence). The J segment lost 6 bases and the V segment lost 4 bases, leaving 6 bases of the junction unmatched. CDR3 protein: CASSPDRGRGEQYF. Written as DNA, the CDR3 is TGTGCCAGCAGCCCGGACAGGGGGCGGGGCGAGCAGTACTTC.

The J gene is TRBJ1-3, the V gene TRBV9; D ambiguous. Germline values: CDR1 SGDLS, CDR2 YYNGEE. The germline V and J ends were trimmed by 4 bases and 0 bases, with 14 bases remaining between them. The CDR3 consists of 16 residues. The CDR3 here is CASSPPWPDSGNTIYF. The CDR3 DNA follows: TGTGCCAGCAGCCCTCCATGGCCAGACTCTGGAAACACCATATATTTT.

This sequence joins TRBV6-6 and TRBJ2-3, with D possibly being TRBD2 (6 bases). There are 14 residues in the CDR3. V lost 5 bases and J lost 5, with 14 bases in between. In germline, CDR1 is MNHNY, CDR2 SVGAGI (reference sequence). The CDR3 region has the DNA TGTGCCAGCAGTCGACTAGTCGTGGGAGATACGCAGTATTTT. This encodes CASSRLVVGDTQYF.

The rearrangement uses TRBV7-3 and TRBJ2-1; 8 nucleotides match TRBD2. Losses at the gene ends were 5 bases for V and 5 bases for J; bases not matched to a gene: 11. From germline, CDR1 is SGHTA and CDR2 FQGTGA. The CDR3 is 16 residues long. CDR3 in amino acids: CASSAGVAGFHNEQFF. The CDR3 DNA is TGTGCCAGCAGCGCCGGGGTAGCGGGGTTTCACAATGAGCAGTTCTTC.

The chain recombines TRBV27 with TRBJ2-1; D might be TRBD2 (6 bases). Germline V CDR1 and CDR2: MNHEY, SMNVEV (reference sequence). The CDR3 spans 14 residues. The V and J ends lost 10 bases and 3 bases respectively, with 16 bases between them. CDR3 DNA: TGTGCCACCCAGCTCGCGGGACTCTACAATGAGCAGTTCTTC. It specifies CATQLAGLYNEQFF.

Here the CDR3 DNA reads TGTGCCAGCAGCCACCCCACTAGCGGGGGAAGCTACGAGCAGTACTTC. It translates to CASSHPTSGGSYEQYF. This chain joins TRBV5-4 and TRBJ2-7, with 11 bases identical to TRBD2. CDR3 length: 16 residues. Germline values: CDR1 SGHNT, CDR2 YYREEE (reference sequence). The trim removed 4 bases at V and 3 bases at J, leaving 9 bases unmatched.

The chain links TRBV7-3 to TRBJ2-1, with 7 bases lining up with TRBD2. CDR1 and CDR2 from the germline V gene are SGHTA and FQGTGA. The CDR3 consists of 14 residues. J gave up 9 bases and V 1 base, and 6 bases lay outside the gene matches. As DNA, the CDR3 is TGTGCCAGCAGCTTAATCGGACTAGAAAGTGAGCAGTTCTTC. This encodes CASSLIGLESEQFF.

This chain connects TRBV2 to TRBJ1-5, with D unclear. The CDR3 totals 15 residues. Germline values: CDR1 SNHLY, CDR2 FYNNEI. Trimming left V 7 bases short and J 1 base short, with 14 bases between. The CDR3 nucleotides are TGTGCCAGCAATTCGCAGGAATCGAGCAATCAGCCCCAGCATTTT. Encoded protein: CASNSQESSNQPQHF.

The chain couples TRBV19 to TRBJ2-5; D might be TRBD2 (6 bases). V was pared by 5 bases and J by 7 bases, with 26 bases between. Germline values: CDR1 LNHDA, CDR2 SQIVND (reference sequence). This CDR3 is 17 amino acids long. This chain's CDR3 is CASSVTPRGEWGGTQYF. The CDR3, as DNA: TGTGCCAGTAGTGTTACGCCCCGGGGCGAGTGGGGAGGGACCCAGTACTTC.

This sequence joins TRBV6-1 and TRBJ2-7, with D perhaps matching TRBD2 (7 bases). V lost 7 bases and J 3 bases, leaving 13 bases between the germline ends. CDR3 length: 13 residues. Germline V lookup: CDR1 MNHNS, CDR2 SASEGT. CDR3 region: CASNLRGLYEQYF. The CDR3 nucleotides are TGTGCCAGCAATCTGCGGGGGCTCTACGAGCAGTACTTC.

This rearrangement joins TRBV4-3 to TRBJ2-7, with D unresolved. The CDR3 length is 15 residues. The germline CDR1 and CDR2 sequences are LGHNA and YSLEER. Trimming stripped 0 bases from V and 3 bases from J, with 12 bases between. The CDR3 nucleotides are TGCGCCAGCAGCCAAGATTGGTCCAGAAACTACGAGCAGTACTTC. Translated, it gives CASSQDWSRNYEQYF.

The chain joins TRBV30 to TRBJ2-7; 12 bases agree with TRBD2. This CDR3 has 14 amino acids. The trim removed 1 base at V and 6 bases at J, leaving 4 bases unmatched. Germline V gene sequence: CDR1 GTSNPN, CDR2 SVGIG (reference sequence). The CDR3 loop is CAWSGLAGAVEQYF. DNA for the CDR3: TGTGCCTGGAGTGGACTAGCGGGAGCTGTCGAGCAGTACTTC. Based on the CDR3 plus reference TRBV30 and TRBJ2-7, the full variable domain is SQTIHQWPATLVQPVGSPLSLECTVEGTSNPNLYWYRQAAGRGLQLLFYSVGIGQISSEVPQNLSASRPQDRQFILSSKKLLLSDSGFYLCAWSGLAGAVEQYFGPGTRLTVT.

The rearrangement joins TRBV5-4 to TRBJ2-2; 7 nucleotides line up with TRBD1. Germline values: CDR1 SGHNT, CDR2 YYREEE (reference sequence). With V trimmed by 5 bases and J by 3 bases, 10 bases remained unmatched. The CDR3 consists of 16 residues. The CDR3 region is CASSSTITGDTGELFF. CDR3 nucleotide sequence: TGTGCCAGCAGTTCAACCATCACAGGGGACACCGGGGAGCTGTTTTTT.